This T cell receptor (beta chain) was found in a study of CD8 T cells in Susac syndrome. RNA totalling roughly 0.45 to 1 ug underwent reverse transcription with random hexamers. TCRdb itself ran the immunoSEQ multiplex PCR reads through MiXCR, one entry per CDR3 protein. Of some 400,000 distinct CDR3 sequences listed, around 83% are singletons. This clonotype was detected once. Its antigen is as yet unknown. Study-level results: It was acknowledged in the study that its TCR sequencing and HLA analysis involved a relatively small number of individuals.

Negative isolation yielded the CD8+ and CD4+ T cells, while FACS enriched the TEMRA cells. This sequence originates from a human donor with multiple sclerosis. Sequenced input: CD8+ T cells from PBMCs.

The DNA for the CDR3 is TGTGCCAGCAGCCGCGCCGGGAAGCTGGAGCAGTACTTC. Amino acid sequence: CASSRAGKLEQYF. This chain joins TRBV13 and TRBJ2-7; D perhaps matches TRBD2 (5 bases). This CDR3 comprises 13 residues. V shed 5 bases and J shed 7 bases, with 15 bases lying between them. The germline V gene has CDR1 PRHDT and CDR2 FYEKMQ (reference sequence).